The TCR beta chain under discussion was sequenced for a study of blood T cells in healthy people across ages (dated by TCRdb to the mid-2010s). For context, the study as a whole: In model experiments, roughly one uniquely barcoded TCR beta cDNA molecule per two T cells was captured by template switching. To track age-related changes in TCR beta repertoire diversity, the study relied on deep sequencing normalized with unique cDNA molecular identifiers. Four age groups were formed from the donors: young (average approximately 17 years), middle-aged (approximately 40), aged (62) and long-lived (82). To avoid experimental bias, donors of different ages were distributed randomly across sequencing lanes. Two additional independent replicas of 1 million unique cDNA reads from the same blood draw were analyzed for two donors (one aged 18 to 30 and one aged 80 or older).

Counted from cysteine to phenylalanine, this CDR3 has 13 amino acids. The retained sequence is limited to the CDR3, 39 bases, with the frame set at the first base. The germline V gene (reference sequence) supplies CDR1 DFQATT and CDR2 SNEGSKA. V is cut by 3 bases and J by 7 bases, and the space between the germline ends is 16 bases. Receptors were amplified or captured by 5' RACE. These reads were obtained on an Illumina HiSeq 2500. A second roughly 6 to 12 cycle PCR used a sample-barcoded 5' primer and a J-beta primer mix. A template-switch 5' adaptor carrying 12 random nucleotides introduced a unique molecular identifier onto each TCR beta cDNA molecule. Each sample yielded at least 2.5 million CDR3-containing paired-end reads. The Mint cDNA synthesis kit, primed by a TRBC-specific oligonucleotide, was used to synthesize first-strand cDNA from all RNA. Following uracil-DNA glycosylase treatment, a first 18-cycle PCR with universal primers M1SS and BC2_uni_R was performed on all cDNA. For the original study's pipeline: For normalization, 1 million high-quality reads, each with a distinct molecular identifier, were randomly selected from each sample. Instead of being binned into consensus sequences, reads with shared molecular identifiers were discarded. CDR3 identification, clonotype clustering and error correction used MiTCR with a Q25 quality threshold and the strictest error-elimination algorithm. Lower-bound total TCR beta diversity was estimated with a nonparametric unseen species model using Euler transformation. The raw public data were reprocessed by TCRdb itself: fastp quality trimming at Q25, MiXCR clonotype calling, in-frame beta chains only. Every entry covers one CDR3 protein and lists the most common genes and DNA from its rows. TCRdb, rather than the study authors, made the V and J calls. The sample table shows 1.5 million or so distinct CDR3 sequences, and approximately 42% are seen once. Less than 8% of the sample lies in the top ten.

Systemically healthy Caucasian individuals from Russia, roughly 40 in total and aged about 6 to 100 years, were included as donors. Approximately 9.7 milliliters of peripheral blood were drawn from each donor into EDTA-treated Vacutainer tubes. Ficoll-Paque density-gradient centrifugation was used to isolate PBMCs, with at least 7 million per sample. Trizol reagent was used to extract total RNA from the PBMCs, yielding at least 6 micrograms per sample. Naive CD45RAhigh/CD27high T cell percentages were measured by flow cytometry on a PBMC aliquot from every donor. General conclusions and limits of the study: Since profiling was done on bulk unsorted PBMCs, naive and antigen-experienced compartments could not be conclusively compared. A strong correlation was found between observed TCR beta diversity and the percentage of naive T cells measured by flow cytometry. As age increased, observed TCR beta diversity per million T cells dropped in a roughly linear way, and a significant reduction was already evident by age 40. Because the CMV infection status of the donors was unknown, age-related changes in expanded clonotypes may potentially have been confounded. Compared with the aged group, the long-lived group had more naive CD4+ T cells, fewer expanded clones and increased TCR diversity, a pattern suggesting age selection. Estimates of total diversity based on one million sequenced T cells were regarded as lower bounds and as underestimates.

A word on this clonotype: There is no known antigen for this receptor. No qualities accompany the bases; no much larger clone lies one base away.

This TCR came from a woman aged 18-30 years in good health. This sequence uses TRBV20-1 and TRBJ2-7; a weak D assignment points to TRBD2 (6 bases agree). The sample consisted of blood. CDR3 reads: CSASTGGYNEQYF. The DNA sequence is given as TGCAGTGCTAGTACCGGGGGTTACAATGAGCAGTACTTC.